This entry describes one T cell receptor (beta chain). Cohort allocation depended upon clinical history that participants reported. Exposed enrollees had met someone with a PCR-confirmed or clinician-diagnosed COVID-19 case at some point within the 2 weeks before study entry. The germline CDR1 and CDR2 sequences are SQVTM and ANQGSEA. Trimming cost V 4 bases and J 0 bases, with 22 bases left between them. This CDR3 spans 17 amino acids. These data belong to a study of blood T cell repertoires in COVID-19. Looking at the study overall: T cells, B-cell-depleted T cells, or PBMCs supplied cDNA or gDNA.

Generated by immunoSEQ multiplex PCR, the TCRdb table keeps only in-frame clones and is missing some. The table has roughly 150,000 clones, 75% to 90% seen once; the top ten hold more than 4.5%. The TCR comes from an older man who had been exposed to COVID-19. Sample: PBMCs or T cells enriched from blood (not recorded which). The chain recombines TRBV29-1 with TRBJ2-7; no reliable D call. The CDR3: CSVGPLSYGQRSYEQYF. The CDR3, as DNA: TGCAGCGTTGGGCCCCTAAGTTATGGGCAACGCTCCTACGAGCAGTACTTC.